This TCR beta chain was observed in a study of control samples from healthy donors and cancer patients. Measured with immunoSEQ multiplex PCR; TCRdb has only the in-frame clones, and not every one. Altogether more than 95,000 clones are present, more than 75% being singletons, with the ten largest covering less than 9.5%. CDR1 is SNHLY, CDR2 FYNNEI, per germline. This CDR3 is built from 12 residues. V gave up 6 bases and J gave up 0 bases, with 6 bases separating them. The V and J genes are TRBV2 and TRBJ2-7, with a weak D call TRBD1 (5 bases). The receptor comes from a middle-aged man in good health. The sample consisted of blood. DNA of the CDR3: TGTGCCAGCAGGGACAACTCCTACGAGCAGTACTTC. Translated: CASRDNSYEQYF.